The entry below describes one TCR beta chain. These data originate in a study of T cell changes during pregnancy in multiple sclerosis. Libraries were prepared by immunoSEQ multiplex PCR; TCRdb keeps only in-frame clonotypes and omits some of them. The table records roughly 79,000 clones, just under 95% of them present only once. The specimen was peripheral blood, collected in the second trimester of pregnancy. This TCR came from a female donor in good health, enrolled as a control in a pregnancy study.

The CDR3 region is CASSTTSGDHNEQFF. The CDR3, as DNA: TGTGCCAGCAGCACCACTAGCGGGGACCACAATGAGCAGTTCTTC. The chain carries TRBV7-3 and TRBJ2-1, with 10 bases identical to TRBD2. Germline lookup yields CDR1 SGHTA and CDR2 FQGTGA. The length of the CDR3 is 15 residues. J lost 5 bases, V lost 5 bases, and 6 bases had no gene match.